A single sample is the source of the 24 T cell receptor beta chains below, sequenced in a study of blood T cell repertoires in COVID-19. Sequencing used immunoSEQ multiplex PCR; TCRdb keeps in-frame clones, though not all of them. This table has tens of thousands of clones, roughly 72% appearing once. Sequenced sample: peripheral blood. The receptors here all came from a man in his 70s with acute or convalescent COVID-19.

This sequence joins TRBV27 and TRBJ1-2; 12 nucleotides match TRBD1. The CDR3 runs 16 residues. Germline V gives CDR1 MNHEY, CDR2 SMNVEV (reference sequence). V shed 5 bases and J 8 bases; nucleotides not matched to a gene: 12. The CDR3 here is CASSGTGGVVSRGYTF. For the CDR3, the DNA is TGTGCCAGCAGTGGGACAGGGGGCGTAGTGTCACGGGGCTACACCTTC.

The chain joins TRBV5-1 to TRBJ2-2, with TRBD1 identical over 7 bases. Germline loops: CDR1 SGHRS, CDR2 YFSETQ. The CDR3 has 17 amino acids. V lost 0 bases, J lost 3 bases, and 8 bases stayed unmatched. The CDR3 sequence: CASSLAPTGADTGELFF. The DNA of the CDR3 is TGCGCCAGCAGCTTGGCACCTACAGGGGCGGACACCGGGGAGCTGTTTTTT.

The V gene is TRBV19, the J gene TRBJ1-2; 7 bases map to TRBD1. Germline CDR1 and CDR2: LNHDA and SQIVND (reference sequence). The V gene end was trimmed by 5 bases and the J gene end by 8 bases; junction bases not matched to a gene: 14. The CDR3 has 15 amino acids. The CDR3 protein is CASSPQGILLLGYTF. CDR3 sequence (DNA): TGTGCCAGTAGTCCACAGGGGATACTACTTCTCGGCTACACCTTC.

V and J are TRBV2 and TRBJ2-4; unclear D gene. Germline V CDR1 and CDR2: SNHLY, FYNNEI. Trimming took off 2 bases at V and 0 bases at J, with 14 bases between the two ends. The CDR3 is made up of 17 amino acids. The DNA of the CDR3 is TGTGCCAGCAGTGAAAACCAGTTCAGGCTAGCCAAAAACATTCAGTACTTC. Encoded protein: CASSENQFRLAKNIQYF.

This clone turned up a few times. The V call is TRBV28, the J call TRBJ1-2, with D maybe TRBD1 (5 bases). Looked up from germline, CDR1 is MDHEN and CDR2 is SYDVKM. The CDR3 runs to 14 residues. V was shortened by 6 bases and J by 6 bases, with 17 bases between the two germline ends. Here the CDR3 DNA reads TGTGCCAGCAGCGATCGGACACTTTACGATGGCTACACCTTC. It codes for CASSDRTLYDGYTF.

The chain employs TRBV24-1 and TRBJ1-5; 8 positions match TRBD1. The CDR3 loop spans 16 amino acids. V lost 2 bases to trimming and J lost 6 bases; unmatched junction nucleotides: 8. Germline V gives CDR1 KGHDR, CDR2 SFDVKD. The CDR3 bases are TGTGCCACCAGTGATTCCCCGGACAGGGAAAGTCAGCCCCAGCATTTT. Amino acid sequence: CATSDSPDRESQPQHF.

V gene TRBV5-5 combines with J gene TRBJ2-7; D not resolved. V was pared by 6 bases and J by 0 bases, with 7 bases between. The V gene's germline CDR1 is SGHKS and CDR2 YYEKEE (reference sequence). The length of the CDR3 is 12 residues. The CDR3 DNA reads TGTGCCAGCATACAGAACTCCTACGAGCAGTACTTC. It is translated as CASIQNSYEQYF.

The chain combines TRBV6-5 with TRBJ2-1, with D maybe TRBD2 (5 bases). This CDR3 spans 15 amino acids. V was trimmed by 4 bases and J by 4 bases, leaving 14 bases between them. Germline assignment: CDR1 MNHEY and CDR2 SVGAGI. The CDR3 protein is CASSWETDFYNEQFF. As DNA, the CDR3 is TGTGCCAGCAGTTGGGAGACGGACTTTTACAATGAGCAGTTCTTC.

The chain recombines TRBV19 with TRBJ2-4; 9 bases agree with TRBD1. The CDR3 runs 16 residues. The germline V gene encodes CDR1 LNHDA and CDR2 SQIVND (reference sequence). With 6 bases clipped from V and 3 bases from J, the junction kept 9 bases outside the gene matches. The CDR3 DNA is TGTGCCAGTAGCGAAGGCACAGGGGGCAACAAAAACATTCAGTACTTC. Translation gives CASSEGTGGNKNIQYF.

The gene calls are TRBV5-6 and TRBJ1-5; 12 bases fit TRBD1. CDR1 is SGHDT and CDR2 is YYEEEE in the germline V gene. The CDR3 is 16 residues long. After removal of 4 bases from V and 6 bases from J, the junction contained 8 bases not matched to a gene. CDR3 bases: TGTGCCAGCAGCCTATGGGACAGGGGGCATGGTCAGCCCCAGCATTTT. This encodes CASSLWDRGHGQPQHF.

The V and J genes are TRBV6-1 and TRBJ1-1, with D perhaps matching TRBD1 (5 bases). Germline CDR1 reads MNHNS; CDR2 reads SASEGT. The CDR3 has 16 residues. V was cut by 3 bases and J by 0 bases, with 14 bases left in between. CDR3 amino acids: CASSDSGLRVNTEAFF. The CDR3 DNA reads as TGTGCCAGCAGTGATTCAGGGCTCAGGGTGAACACTGAAGCTTTCTTT.

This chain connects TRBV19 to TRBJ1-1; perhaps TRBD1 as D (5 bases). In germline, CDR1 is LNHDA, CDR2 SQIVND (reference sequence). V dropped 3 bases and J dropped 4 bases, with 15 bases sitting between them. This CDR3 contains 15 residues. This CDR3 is CASSISAGSSTEAFF. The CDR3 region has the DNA TGTGCCAGTAGTATTTCCGCAGGGTCCTCCACTGAAGCTTTCTTT. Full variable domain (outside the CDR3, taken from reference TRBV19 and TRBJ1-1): DGGITQSPKYLFRKEGQNVTLSCEQNLNHDAMYWYRQDPGQGLRLIYYSQIVNDFQKGDIAEGYSVSREKKESFPLTVTSAQKNPTAFYLCASSISAGSSTEAFFGQGTRLTVV.

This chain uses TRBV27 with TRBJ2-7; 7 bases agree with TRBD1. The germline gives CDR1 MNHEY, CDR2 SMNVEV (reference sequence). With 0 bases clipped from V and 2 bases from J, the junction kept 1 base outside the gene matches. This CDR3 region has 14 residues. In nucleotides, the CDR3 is TGTGCCAGCAGTTTATCGGGACAGACCTACGAGCAGTACTTC. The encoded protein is CASSLSGQTYEQYF.

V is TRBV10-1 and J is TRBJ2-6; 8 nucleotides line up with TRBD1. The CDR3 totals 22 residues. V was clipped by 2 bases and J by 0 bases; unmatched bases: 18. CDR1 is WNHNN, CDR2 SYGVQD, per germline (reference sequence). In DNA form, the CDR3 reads TGCGCCAGCAGTGAGCCCTGGACAGGGCTAACCACTCGGAACTCTGGGGCCAACGTCCTGACTTTC. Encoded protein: CASSEPWTGLTTRNSGANVLTF.

CDR3 bases: TGTGCCAGCAGCTTACAAGAGCAGGTACCCTACACCTTC. It translates to CASSLQEQVPYTF. V and J are TRBV7-8 and TRBJ1-2; no reliable D call. Germline CDR1 and CDR2: SGHVS and FQNEAQ. The CDR3 is 13 amino acids. V shed 2 bases and J shed 10 bases, with 14 bases lying between them.

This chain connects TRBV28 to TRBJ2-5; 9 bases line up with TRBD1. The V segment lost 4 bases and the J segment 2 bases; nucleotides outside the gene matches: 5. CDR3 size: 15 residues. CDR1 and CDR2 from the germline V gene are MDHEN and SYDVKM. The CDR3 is CASSSDRGRQETQYF. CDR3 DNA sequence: TGTGCCAGCAGTTCGGACAGGGGTCGACAAGAGACCCAGTACTTC.

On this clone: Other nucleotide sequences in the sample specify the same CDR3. The CDR3 DNA reads TGTGCCAGCAGCTTGGGACAGGGGAGTACTGAAGCTTTCTTT. This translates into CASSLGQGSTEAFF. The chain has TRBV7-3 and TRBJ1-1; 10 positions agree with TRBD1. The V segment lost 3 bases and the J segment 5 bases; nucleotides outside the gene matches: 3. There are 14 residues in the CDR3. CDR1 is SGHTA and CDR2 is FQGTGA in the germline V gene.

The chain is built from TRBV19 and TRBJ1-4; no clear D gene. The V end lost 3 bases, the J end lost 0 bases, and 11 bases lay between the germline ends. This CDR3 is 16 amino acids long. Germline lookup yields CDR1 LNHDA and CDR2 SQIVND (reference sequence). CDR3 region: CASSIETWATNEKLFF. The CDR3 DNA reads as TGTGCCAGTAGTATTGAGACATGGGCAACTAATGAAAAACTGTTTTTT.

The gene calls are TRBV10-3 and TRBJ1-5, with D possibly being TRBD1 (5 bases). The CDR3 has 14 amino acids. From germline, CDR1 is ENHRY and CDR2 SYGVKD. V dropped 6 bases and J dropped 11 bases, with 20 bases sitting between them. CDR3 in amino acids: CAISNSDSRAAQHF. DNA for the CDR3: TGTGCCATCAGCAACTCCGACAGTCGGGCGGCCCAGCATTTT.

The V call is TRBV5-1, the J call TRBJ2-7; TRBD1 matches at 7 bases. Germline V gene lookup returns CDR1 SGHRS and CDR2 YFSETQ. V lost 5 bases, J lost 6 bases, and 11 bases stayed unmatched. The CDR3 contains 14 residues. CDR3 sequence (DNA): TGCGCCAGCAGTTCCGGGACAGATGACTCCGAGCAGTACTTC. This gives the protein CASSSGTDDSEQYF.

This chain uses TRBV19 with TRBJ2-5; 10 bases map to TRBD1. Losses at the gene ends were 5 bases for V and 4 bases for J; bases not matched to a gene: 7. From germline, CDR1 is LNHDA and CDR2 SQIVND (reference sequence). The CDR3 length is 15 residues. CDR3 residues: CASSPDRGLGETQYF. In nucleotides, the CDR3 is TGTGCCAGTAGTCCCGACAGGGGGCTTGGAGAGACCCAGTACTTC.

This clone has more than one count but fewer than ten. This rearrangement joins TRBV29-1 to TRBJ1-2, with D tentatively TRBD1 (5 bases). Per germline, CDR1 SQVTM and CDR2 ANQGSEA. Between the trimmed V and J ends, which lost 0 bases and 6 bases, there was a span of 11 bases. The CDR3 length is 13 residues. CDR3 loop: CSVEDLVRDGYTF. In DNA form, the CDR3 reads TGCAGCGTTGAAGATCTAGTCAGGGATGGCTACACCTTC.

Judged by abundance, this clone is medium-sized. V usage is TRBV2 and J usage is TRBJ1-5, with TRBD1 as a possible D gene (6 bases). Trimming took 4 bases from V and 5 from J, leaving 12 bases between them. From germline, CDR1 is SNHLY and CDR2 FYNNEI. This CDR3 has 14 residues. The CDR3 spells CASSVKAGDQPQHF. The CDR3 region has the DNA TGTGCCAGCAGTGTTAAGGCAGGGGATCAGCCCCAGCATTTT.

The CDR3 DNA reads TGTGCCAGCTCACCACTGCCGGCCGGTCCTACAGACAATGAGCAGTTCTTC. It is translated as CASSPLPAGPTDNEQFF. J is TRBJ2-1 and V is TRBV18; no reliable D call. Germline lookup yields CDR1 KGHSH and CDR2 LQKENI. The V end was cut by 1 base, the J end by 5 bases, with 18 bases between. This CDR3 has 17 residues.